This T cell receptor (beta chain) originates from a study of OX40 agonist ivuxolimab in advanced cancers. The overall study: In three patients, partial responses were observed, one with hepatocellular carcinoma and two with cutaneous melanoma.

Produced via immunoSEQ multiplex PCR; TCRdb's table is partial and in-frame only. The table has 65,000 to 90,000 clones, 80% to 90% seen once. The CDR3 covers 13 residues. Looked up from germline, CDR1 is MGHRA and CDR2 is YSYEKL. Sample: CD4+ or CD8+ T cells sorted from blood, taken in a trial of the OX40 agonist ivuxolimab. J is TRBJ2-5 and V is TRBV4-1, with no clear D. The assigned J gene may be wrong: the sequence end matches TRBJ2-7 better. The sequence was obtained from an adult with an advanced solid tumor such as melanoma, head and neck, liver or kidney cancer. DNA of the CDR3: TGCGCCAGCAGCCCGCAAGCATCCTACGAGCAGTACTTC. Amino acids: CASSPQASYEQYF.